A selection of T cell receptor beta chains follows, all from one sample in a study of cytomegalovirus exposure and HLA in healthy donors. The data were produced by immunoSEQ multiplex PCR, yet TCRdb's version contains in-frame clones alone and is incomplete. The sample gives tens of thousands of clones, 85% to 95% of which show up once; 0.69% is in the top ten. Specimen: PBMCs. Receptors originate from a woman under 30 in good health and CMV-seronegative. CDR3s include the opening cysteine and the closing phenylalanine or tryptophan. A D gene is named only where the DNA matches it firmly. Where a row states a size, it is once, few, many or the class of an expanded clone; other rows omit it.

V	J	D	size	CDR3	DNA
TRBV6-4	TRBJ2-3	NA	NA	CASAERGGHHADTQYF	TGTGCCAGCGCTGAGAGGGGGGGCCATCACGCAGATACGCAGTATTTT
TRBV29-1	TRBJ2-2	NA	NA	CSVDDRYTGELFF	TGCAGCGTGGACGACAGATACACCGGGGAGCTGTTTTTT
TRBV5-1	TRBJ2-7	TRBD2	NA	CASSLDPTSAYEQYF	TGCGCCAGCAGCTTGGACCCGACTAGCGCCTACGAGCAGTACTTC
TRBV5-6	TRBJ1-3	NA	NA	CASSSRSGNTIYF	TGTGCCAGCAGCTCCCGCTCTGGAAACACCATATATTTT
TRBV7-9	TRBJ2-3	TRBD2	NA	CASSLESGGSTDTQYF	TGTGCCAGCAGCTTAGAGTCGGGAGGTAGCACAGATACGCAGTATTTT
TRBV6-1	TRBJ1-3	NA	NA	CASSEEVGLSGNTIYF	TGTGCCAGCAGTGAAGAAGTGGGACTCTCTGGAAACACCATATATTTT
TRBV5-6	TRBJ1-5	NA	NA	CASSSRGVKPYSNQPQHF	TGTGCCAGCAGCTCTCGGGGGGTGAAGCCTTATAGCAATCAGCCCCAGCATTTT
TRBV19	TRBJ1-2	NA	NA	CASTSGRQGYGYTF	TGTGCCAGTACCTCGGGTAGGCAGGGATATGGCTACACCTTC
TRBV28	TRBJ2-5	TRBD1	NA	CASREPGQGFQETQYF	TGTGCCAGCAGGGAACCGGGACAGGGATTTCAAGAGACCCAGTACTTC
TRBV4-1	TRBJ2-1	TRBD2	once	CASSQAWAGLVTAEQFF	TGCGCCAGCAGCCAAGCCTGGGCGGGACTAGTCACCGCTGAGCAGTTCTTC
TRBV2	TRBJ2-2	TRBD2	NA	CASTYGLAGGSFGELFF	TGTGCCAGCACCTACGGGCTAGCGGGGGGGAGTTTCGGGGAGCTGTTTTTT
TRBV5-1	TRBJ2-7	TRBD2	NA	CASSSRGVRGENEQYF	TGCGCCAGCAGCTCCCGGGGGGTACGCGGGGAAAACGAGCAGTACTTC
TRBV4-1	TRBJ2-1	NA	NA	CASSQDEIEQFF	TGCGCCAGCAGCCAAGATGAGATTGAGCAGTTCTTC
TRBV7-6	TRBJ1-1	TRBD1	NA	CASSSRGLMGTEAFF	TGTGCCAGCAGCTCTAGGGGGCTGATGGGCACTGAAGCTTTCTTT
TRBV28	TRBJ2-4	NA	NA	CASGKDRRGNIQYF	TGTGCCAGCGGCAAAGACAGGCGGGGGAACATTCAGTACTTC
TRBV28	TRBJ2-1	TRBD2	NA	CASSFVGGRASNEQFF	TGTGCCAGCAGTTTCGTTGGCGGGAGGGCCTCCAATGAGCAGTTCTTC
TRBV7-7	TRBJ2-5	TRBD2	NA	CASSSSGRTQETQYF	TGTGCCAGCAGCTCTAGCGGCAGAACCCAAGAGACCCAGTACTTC